A selection of T cell receptor beta chains follows, all from one sample in a study of T cell repertoires in cytomegalovirus infection. Using its own MiXCR run on the reads, TCRdb lists one record per CDR3 protein. The sample consists of fewer than 900,000 distinct CDR3 sequences, approximately 32% of them appearing once. Which antigens these TCRs recognize remains unknown. The sequencing used cultured CD8+ T cells from PBMCs, collected from culture after CMV antigen stimulation. These receptors originate from a human donor in good health (CMV status not recorded). Some clones in this sample may be carry-over from other donors' samples. The CDR3 runs from the conserved cysteine through the conserved F or W. Each record gives: D gene, V gene, J gene, CDR3 protein. D genes are given only for firm matches.

>NA|TRBV4-1|TRBJ1-2
CASSQDPETNYGYTF
>NA|TRBV7-9|TRBJ2-2
CASSLGGTANTGELFF
>NA|TRBV7-6|TRBJ1-5
CASSREAGVQLNQPQHF
>NA|TRBV7-9|TRBJ2-2
CAVQQQGEEYTGELFF
>TRBD1|TRBV12-3/TRBV12-4|TRBJ1-2
CASSPRDRADHYGYTF
>NA|TRBV20-1|TRBJ2-1
CSARRPNYNEQFF
>NA|TRBV27|TRBJ2-7
CASSFLGSPNEQYF
>NA|TRBV28|TRBJ1-2
CASLRDTHLNYGYTF
>TRBD1|TRBV7-8|TRBJ1-4
CASSLNRGQGEKLFF
>NA|TRBV27|TRBJ2-5
CASRKADPRETQYF